In its sample, the clone carrying this TCR beta chain was seen a few times. Its antigen is unidentified. The sample is drawn from a study of beta chain features in type 1 diabetes. Study-wide results and caveats: Shorter TCRB CDR3s, moderately but significantly so, were found in Type 1 diabetes patients in all four CD4+ subsets.

Expressed TCRB transcripts got sequenced, as all isolated RNA was reverse transcribed. Reads from naive, central memory and regulatory T cell samples averaged around 4 million. Clones were sequenced by immunoSEQ multiplex PCR, and TCRdb holds only the in-frame ones, with some missing. The data show 300,000 to 450,000 clones, 10% to 15% seen once. This clonotype was sampled from a woman younger than 35 with type 1 diabetes. The sequenced sample was naive CD4+ T cells from blood.

In nucleotides, the CDR3 is TGTGCCACCGGTAGCGGGAGTCTGAGTACCGGGGAGCTGTTTTTT. Translation gives CATGSGSLSTGELFF. The chain joins TRBV15 to TRBJ2-2, with TRBD2 matching over 9 bases. V shed 8 bases, J shed 5 bases, and the junction held 9 bases outside the gene matches. Per the germline V gene, CDR1 is LNHNV and CDR2 is YYDKDF (reference sequence). The CDR3 runs to 15 residues.